This T cell receptor (beta chain) originates from a study of PD-1 blockade in classical Hodgkin lymphoma. The assay was immunoSEQ multiplex PCR, and TCRdb's table has in-frame clones only and misses some. Of roughly 56,000 clones in the sample, around nine tenths are singletons; the top ten hold roughly 8.7%. The time point is: cycle 4 day 1 (C4D1), after 6 weeks of nivolumab. Brentuximab vedotin exposure varied, and every patient relapsed after autologous stem cell transplantation. The TCR sequence derives from a human donor with classical Hodgkin lymphoma. Specimen: peripheral blood mononuclear cells (PBMCs), collected before the fourth cycle of nivolumab.

The CDR3 DNA follows: TGTGCCAGCAGCCCCCAGGGGACCGGGGAGCTGTTTTTT. It specifies CASSPQGTGELFF. The chain joins TRBV7-3 to TRBJ2-2; a possible D gene is TRBD1 (6 bases). The V end was cut by 5 bases, the J end by 5 bases, with 9 bases between. Germline assignment: CDR1 SGHTA and CDR2 FQGTGA. CDR3 length: 13 amino acids.